A selection of T cell receptor beta chains follows, all from one sample in a study of blood T cell repertoires in COVID-19. Sequencing used immunoSEQ multiplex PCR; TCRdb keeps in-frame clones, though not all of them. The sample lists roughly 230,000 clones; around 84% were seen once. The sequencing sample was made of peripheral blood. The receptor source for this set is a woman over 75 with COVID-19, enrolled during active disease. Both conserved end residues are part of each CDR3. A D gene is named only where the DNA matches it firmly. Where a row states a size, it is once, few, many or the class of an expanded clone; other rows omit it.

size	J	V	D	DNA	CDR3
NA	TRBJ2-7	TRBV2	TRBD1	TGTGCCAGCCGCCGAGGACAGGGGGCGAGTGAGCAGTACTTC	CASRRGQGASEQYF
NA	TRBJ1-2	TRBV28	TRBD1	TGTGCCAGCAGTTTAACTGGGACAGACTATGGCTACACCTTC	CASSLTGTDYGYTF
NA	TRBJ1-1	TRBV19	NA	TGTGCCAGTAGTACCCCAATGCAGGCGAACACTGAAGCTTTCTTT	CASSTPMQANTEAFF
NA	TRBJ2-5	TRBV4-2	TRBD1	TGTGCCAGCAGCCAAGAGTACGGGACAGGGGTCGCGGGGCCCTCATATCAGACCCAGTACTTC	CASSQEYGTGVAGPSYQTQYF
NA	TRBJ1-4	TRBV7-9	NA	TGTGCCAGCAGCCCGCGGACCCTAGGGGATGAAAAACTGTTTTTT	CASSPRTLGDEKLFF
NA	TRBJ1-1	TRBV5-4	NA	TGTGCCAGCAGCCCGGCCCGTGGGCAGTGGGCTGAAGCTTTCTTT	CASSPARGQWAEAFF
NA	TRBJ2-2	TRBV19	NA	TGTGCCAGTAGCCCGAGGTTCGGATTTACGAACACCGGGGAGCTGTTTTTT	CASSPRFGFTNTGELFF
NA	TRBJ2-3	TRBV29-1	TRBD1	TGCAGCGTAAGGGGGCCGAGAGCAGATACGCAGTATTTT	CSVRGPRADTQYF
NA	TRBJ2-5	TRBV29-1	TRBD1	TGCAGCGTTGGACAGGGCGCGGAGACCCAGTACTTC	CSVGQGAETQYF
NA	TRBJ2-5	TRBV7-2	NA	TGTGCCAGCAGCTTTTACGCACGCGGAACCGGGTTGGAGACCCAGTACTTC	CASSFYARGTGLETQYF
NA	TRBJ1-1	TRBV28	TRBD1	TGTGCCAGCAGTTTATTCTCCAGGGGGCTCAAAACTGAAGCTTTCTTT	CASSLFSRGLKTEAFF
NA	TRBJ2-7	TRBV7-9	TRBD2	TGTGCCAGCAGCTTAGCCACTAGCGGGGATACTACCTACGAGCAGTACTTC	CASSLATSGDTTYEQYF
NA	TRBJ1-6	TRBV4-1	TRBD1	TGCGCCAGCAGCCTCCGGGACAGGGATAATTCACCCCTCCACTTT	CASSLRDRDNSPLHF
NA	TRBJ2-2	TRBV19	TRBD1	TGTGCCAGTAAGACAGGGGGCAACACCGGGGAGCTGTTTTTT	CASKTGGNTGELFF
NA	TRBJ1-1	TRBV5-1	TRBD1	TGCGCCAGCAGCCCGACGACAGGGGGAAACACTGAAGCTTTCTTT	CASSPTTGGNTEAFF
NA	TRBJ2-5	TRBV19	TRBD2	TGTGCCAGTACCGAGGCCATAGCGGGGGGGATGGAGACCCAGTACTTC	CASTEAIAGGMETQYF
NA	TRBJ2-1	TRBV5-8	NA	TGTGCCAGCAGCTTGGCCCTACAGGGCTACAATGAGCAGTTCTTC	CASSLALQGYNEQFF
NA	TRBJ2-2	TRBV10-1	NA	TGCGCCAGCAGAGGGAGACTAGACGTCACCGGGGAGCTGTTTTTT	CASRGRLDVTGELFF
once	TRBJ2-3	TRBV12-3/TRBV12-4	NA	TGTGCCAGCAGTTTAGAGGTGGAGGTCCCGCAGTATTTT	CASSLEVEVPQYF